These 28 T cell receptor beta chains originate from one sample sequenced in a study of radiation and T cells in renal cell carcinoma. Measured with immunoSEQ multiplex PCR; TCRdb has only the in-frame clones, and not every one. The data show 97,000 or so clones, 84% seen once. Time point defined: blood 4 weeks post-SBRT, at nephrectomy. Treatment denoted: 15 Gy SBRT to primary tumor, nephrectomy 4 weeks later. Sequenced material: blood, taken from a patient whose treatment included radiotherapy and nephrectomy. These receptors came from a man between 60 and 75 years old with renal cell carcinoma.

CDR3 bases: TGTGCCAGCAGCTTAGTTGGGACAGGAGACGAAGCTTTCTTT. It encodes CASSLVGTGDEAFF. The chain uses TRBV13 and TRBJ1-1; TRBD1 agrees at 8 bases. Germline lookup yields CDR1 PRHDT and CDR2 FYEKMQ (reference sequence). This CDR3 comprises 14 residues. The ends lost 1 base at V and 8 bases at J; junction bases unmatched: 6.

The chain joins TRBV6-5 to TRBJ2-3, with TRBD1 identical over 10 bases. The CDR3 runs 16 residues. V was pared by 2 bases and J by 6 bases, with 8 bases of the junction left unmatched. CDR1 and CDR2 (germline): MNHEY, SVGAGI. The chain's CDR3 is CASSYGVGTGEDTQYF. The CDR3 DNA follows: TGTGCCAGCAGTTACGGGGTTGGGACAGGGGAGGATACGCAGTATTTT.

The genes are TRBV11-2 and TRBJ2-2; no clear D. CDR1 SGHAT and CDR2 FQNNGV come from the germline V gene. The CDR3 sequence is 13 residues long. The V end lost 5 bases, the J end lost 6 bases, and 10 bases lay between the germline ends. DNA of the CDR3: TGTGCCAGCAGCCTTCGGACGTCCGGGGAGCTGTTTTTT. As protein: CASSLRTSGELFF. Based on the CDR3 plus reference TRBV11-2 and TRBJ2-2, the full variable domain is EAGVAQSPRYKIIEKRQSVAFWCNPISGHATLYWYQQILGQGPKLLIQFQNNGVVDDSQLPKDRFSAERLKGVDSTLKIQPAKLEDSAVYLCASSLRTSGELFFGEGSRLTVL.

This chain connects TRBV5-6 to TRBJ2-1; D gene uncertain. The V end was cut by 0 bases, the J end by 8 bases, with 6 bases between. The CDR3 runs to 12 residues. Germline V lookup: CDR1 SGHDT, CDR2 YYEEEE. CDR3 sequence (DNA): TGTGCCAGCAGCTTGGGACGACATGAGCAGTTCTTC. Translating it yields CASSLGRHEQFF.

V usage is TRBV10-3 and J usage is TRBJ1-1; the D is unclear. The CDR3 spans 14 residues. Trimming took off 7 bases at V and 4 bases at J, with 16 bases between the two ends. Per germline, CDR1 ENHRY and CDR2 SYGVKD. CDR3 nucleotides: TGTGCCATCACTCAAGGAAGGGCTAGCACTGAAGCTTTCTTT. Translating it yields CAITQGRASTEAFF.

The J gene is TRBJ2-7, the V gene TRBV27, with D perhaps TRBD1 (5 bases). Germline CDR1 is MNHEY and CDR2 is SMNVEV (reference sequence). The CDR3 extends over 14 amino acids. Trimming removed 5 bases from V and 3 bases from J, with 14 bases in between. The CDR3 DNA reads TGTGCCAGCAGTCCCAGGGAAGGCAGCTACGAGCAGTACTTC. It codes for CASSPREGSYEQYF.

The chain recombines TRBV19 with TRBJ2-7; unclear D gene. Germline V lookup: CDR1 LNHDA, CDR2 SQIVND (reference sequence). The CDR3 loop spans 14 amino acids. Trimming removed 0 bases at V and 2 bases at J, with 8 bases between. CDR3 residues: CASSIDGNAYEQYF. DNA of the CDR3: TGTGCCAGTAGTATAGATGGGAACGCCTACGAGCAGTACTTC.

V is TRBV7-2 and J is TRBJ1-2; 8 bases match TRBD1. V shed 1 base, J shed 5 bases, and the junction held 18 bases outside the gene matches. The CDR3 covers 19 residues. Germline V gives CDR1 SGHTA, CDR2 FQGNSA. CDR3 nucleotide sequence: TGTGCCAGCAGCTTAGGCCCATCATGGACAGGGCACACCCAATATGGCTACACCTTC. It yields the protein CASSLGPSWTGHTQYGYTF.

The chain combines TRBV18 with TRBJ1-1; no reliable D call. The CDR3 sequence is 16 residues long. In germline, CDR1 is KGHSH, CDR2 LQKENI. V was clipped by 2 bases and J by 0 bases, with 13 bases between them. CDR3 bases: TGTGCCAGCTCACCAGGTAATGCGTACCTGAACACTGAAGCTTTCTTT. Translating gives CASSPGNAYLNTEAFF. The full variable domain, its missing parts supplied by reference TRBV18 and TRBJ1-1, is NAGVMQNPRHLVRRRGQEARLRCSPMKGHSHVYWYRQLPEEGLKFMVYLQKENIIDESGMPKERFSAEFPKEGPSILRIQQVVRGDSAAYFCASSPGNAYLNTEAFFGQGTRLTVV.

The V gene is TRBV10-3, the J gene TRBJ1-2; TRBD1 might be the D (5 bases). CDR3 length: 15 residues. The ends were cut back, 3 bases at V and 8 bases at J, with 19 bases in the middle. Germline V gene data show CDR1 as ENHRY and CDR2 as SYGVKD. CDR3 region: CAISDRRGEVSGYTF. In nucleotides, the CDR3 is TGTGCCATCAGTGACCGCCGGGGGGAAGTAAGCGGCTACACCTTC.

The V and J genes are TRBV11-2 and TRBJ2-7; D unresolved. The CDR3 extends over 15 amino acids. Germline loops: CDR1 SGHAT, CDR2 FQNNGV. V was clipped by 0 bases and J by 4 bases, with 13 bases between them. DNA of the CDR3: TGTGCCAGCAGCTTAGATCGGGCAGGCCTGTACGAGCAGTACTTC. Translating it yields CASSLDRAGLYEQYF.

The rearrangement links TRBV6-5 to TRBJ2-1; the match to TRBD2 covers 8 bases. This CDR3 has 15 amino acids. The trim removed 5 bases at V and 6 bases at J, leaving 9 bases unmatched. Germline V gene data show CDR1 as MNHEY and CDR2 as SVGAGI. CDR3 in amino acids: CASSRFERELNEQFF. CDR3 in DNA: TGTGCCAGCAGTCGGTTTGAGCGGGAGCTCAATGAGCAGTTCTTC.

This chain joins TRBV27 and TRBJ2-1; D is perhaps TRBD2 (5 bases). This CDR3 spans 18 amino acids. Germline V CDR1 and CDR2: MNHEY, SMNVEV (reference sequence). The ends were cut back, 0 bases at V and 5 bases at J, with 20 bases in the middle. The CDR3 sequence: CASSLSPPGWEYDNEQFF. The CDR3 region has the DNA TGTGCCAGCAGTTTATCACCTCCGGGGTGGGAGTACGACAATGAGCAGTTCTTC.

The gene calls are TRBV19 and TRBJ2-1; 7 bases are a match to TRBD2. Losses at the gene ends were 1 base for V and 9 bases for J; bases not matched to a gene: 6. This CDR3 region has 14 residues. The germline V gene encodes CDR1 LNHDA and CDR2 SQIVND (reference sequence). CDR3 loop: CASSIAGGPGEQFF. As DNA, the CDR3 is TGTGCCAGTAGTATAGCGGGAGGACCCGGTGAGCAGTTCTTC.

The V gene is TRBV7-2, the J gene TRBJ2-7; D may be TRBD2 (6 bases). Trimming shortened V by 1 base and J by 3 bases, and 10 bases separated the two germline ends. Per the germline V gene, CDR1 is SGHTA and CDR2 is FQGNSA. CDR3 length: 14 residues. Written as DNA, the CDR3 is TGTGCCAGCAGCTTAGTTTCTAGCGACTACGAGCAGTACTTC. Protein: CASSLVSSDYEQYF.

The CDR3 region is CAWSVSTEAFF. The CDR3 DNA reads TGTGCCTGGAGTGTGAGCACTGAAGCTTTCTTT. The chain combines TRBV30 with TRBJ1-1; no firm D call. CDR3 length equals 11 residues. V lost 0 bases and J lost 4, with 3 bases in between. Germline CDR1 is GTSNPN and CDR2 is SVGIG (reference sequence). The full variable domain, rest sourced from reference TRBV30 and TRBJ1-1, is SQTIHQWPATLVQPVGSPLSLECTVEGTSNPNLYWYRQAAGRGLQLLFYSVGIGQISSEVPQNLSASRPQDRQFILSSKKLLLSDSGFYLCAWSVSTEAFFGQGTRLTVV.

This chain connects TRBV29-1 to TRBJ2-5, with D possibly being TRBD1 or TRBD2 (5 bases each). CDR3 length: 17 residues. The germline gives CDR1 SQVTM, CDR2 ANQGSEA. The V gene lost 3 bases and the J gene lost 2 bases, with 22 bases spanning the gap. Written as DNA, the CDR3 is TGCAGCGTTGAGTTTAGACGGGGCCTGTACTTACAAGAGACCCAGTACTTC. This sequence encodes CSVEFRRGLYLQETQYF.

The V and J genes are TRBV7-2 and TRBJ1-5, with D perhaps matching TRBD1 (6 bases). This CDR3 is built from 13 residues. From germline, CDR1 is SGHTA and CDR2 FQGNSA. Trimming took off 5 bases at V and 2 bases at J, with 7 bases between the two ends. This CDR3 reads CASSPGGNQPQHF. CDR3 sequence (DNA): TGTGCCAGCAGCCCAGGGGGCAATCAGCCCCAGCATTTT.

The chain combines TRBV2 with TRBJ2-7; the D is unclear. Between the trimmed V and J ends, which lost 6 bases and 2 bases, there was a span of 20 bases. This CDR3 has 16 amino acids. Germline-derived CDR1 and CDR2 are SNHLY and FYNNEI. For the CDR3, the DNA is TGTGCCAGCAGCTATAGACCCTACCCCGCTCCCTACGAGCAGTACTTC. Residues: CASSYRPYPAPYEQYF.

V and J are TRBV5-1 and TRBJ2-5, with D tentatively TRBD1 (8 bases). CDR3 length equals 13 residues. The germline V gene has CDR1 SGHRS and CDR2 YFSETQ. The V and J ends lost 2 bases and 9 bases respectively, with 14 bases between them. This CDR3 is CASSFTGGGAQYF. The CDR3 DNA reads TGCGCCAGCAGCTTTACAGGGGGGGGAGCCCAGTACTTC. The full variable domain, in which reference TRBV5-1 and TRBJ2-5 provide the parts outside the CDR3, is KAGVTQTPRYLIKTRGQQVTLSCSPISGHRSVSWYQQTPGQGLQFLFEYFSETQRNKGNFPGRFSGRQFSNSRSEMNVSTLELGDSALYLCASSFTGGGAQYFGPGTRLLVL.

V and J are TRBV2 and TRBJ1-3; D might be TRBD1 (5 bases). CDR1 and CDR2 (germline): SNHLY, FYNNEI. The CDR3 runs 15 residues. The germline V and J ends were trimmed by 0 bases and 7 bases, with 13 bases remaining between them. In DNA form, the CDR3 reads TGTGCCAGCAGTGAAGCGCCAGGGACTTTGAACACCATATATTTT. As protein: CASSEAPGTLNTIYF.

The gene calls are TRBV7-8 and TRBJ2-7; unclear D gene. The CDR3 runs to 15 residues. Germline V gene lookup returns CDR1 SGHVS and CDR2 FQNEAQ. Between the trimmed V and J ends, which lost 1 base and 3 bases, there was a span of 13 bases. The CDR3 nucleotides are TGTGCCAGCAGCTTAGGGTTAATTGTCGACTACGAGCAGTACTTC. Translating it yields CASSLGLIVDYEQYF.

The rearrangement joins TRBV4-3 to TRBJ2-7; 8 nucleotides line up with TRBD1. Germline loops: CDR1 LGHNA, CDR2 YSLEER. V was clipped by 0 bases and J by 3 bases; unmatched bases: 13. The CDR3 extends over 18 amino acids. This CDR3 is CASSQDIPGGTPGYEQYF. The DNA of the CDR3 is TGCGCCAGCAGCCAAGATATCCCAGGGGGCACCCCTGGCTACGAGCAGTACTTC.

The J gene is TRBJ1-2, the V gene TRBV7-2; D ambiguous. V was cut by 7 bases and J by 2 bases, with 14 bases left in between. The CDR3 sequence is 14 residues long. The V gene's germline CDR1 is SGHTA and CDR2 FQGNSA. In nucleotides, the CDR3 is TGTGCCAGCAACCCTTCCGGACGCAACTATGGCTACACCTTC. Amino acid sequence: CASNPSGRNYGYTF.

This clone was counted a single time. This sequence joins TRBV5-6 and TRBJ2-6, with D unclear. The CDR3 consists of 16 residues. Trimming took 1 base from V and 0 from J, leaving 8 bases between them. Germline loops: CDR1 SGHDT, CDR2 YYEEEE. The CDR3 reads CASSLFRYSGANVLTF. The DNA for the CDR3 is TGTGCCAGCAGCTTGTTTCGCTACTCTGGGGCCAACGTCCTGACTTTC.

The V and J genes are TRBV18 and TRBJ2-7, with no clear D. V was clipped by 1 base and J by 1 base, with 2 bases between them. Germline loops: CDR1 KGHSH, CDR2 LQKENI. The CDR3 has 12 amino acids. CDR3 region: CASSPLSYEQYF. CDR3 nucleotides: TGTGCCAGCTCACCACTATCCTACGAGCAGTACTTC.

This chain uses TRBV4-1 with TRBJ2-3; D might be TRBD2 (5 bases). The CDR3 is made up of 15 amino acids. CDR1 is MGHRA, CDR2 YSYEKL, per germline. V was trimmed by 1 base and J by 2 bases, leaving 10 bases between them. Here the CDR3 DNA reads TGCGCCAGCAGCCAAGCCGGGAAAACCACAGATACGCAGTATTTT. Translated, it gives CASSQAGKTTDTQYF.

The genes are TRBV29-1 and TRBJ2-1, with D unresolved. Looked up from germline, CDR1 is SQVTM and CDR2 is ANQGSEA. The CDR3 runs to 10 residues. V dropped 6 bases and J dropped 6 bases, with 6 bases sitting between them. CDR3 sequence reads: CSVLANEQFF. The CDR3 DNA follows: TGCAGCGTGTTAGCCAATGAGCAGTTCTTC.